This T cell receptor (beta chain) was captured in a study of cytomegalovirus exposure and HLA in healthy donors. Details on this clone: Its antigen is unknown.

Study-wide results and limits: Within an earlier analysis, most TCR beta V segments proved productive either about 87% or about 30% of the time.

This CDR3 comprises 15 residues. V lost 5 bases, J lost 5 bases, and 18 bases lay in between. Per germline, CDR1 MNHNS and CDR2 SASEGT. PCR was performed using 60 Vbeta and 13 Jbeta primers. TCRdb's copy holds only in-frame clones and misses some; the assay was immunoSEQ multiplex PCR. The sample has over 80,000 clones; roughly 63% are singletons. The material sequenced was PBMCs. The source is a boy aged 5-17 years in good health and CMV-seropositive. The chain is built from TRBV6-1 and TRBJ1-2, with D maybe TRBD1 (5 bases). CDR3 in amino acids: CASSWARQGGYGYTF. The CDR3 region has the DNA TGTGCCAGCAGTTGGGCTCGGCAGGGAGGTTATGGCTACACCTTC.